The rows below give T cell receptor beta chains drawn from one sample of a study of graft-versus-host responses after intestinal transplantation. Libraries were prepared by immunoSEQ multiplex PCR; TCRdb keeps only in-frame clonotypes and omits some of them. The table lists approximately 5,000 clones, under 75% of them singletons. Sequenced here: PBMCs, sampled about 530 days after intestinal transplant. The receptors shown here come from a human patient who received an intestinal transplant, so some T cells may come from the graft donor. CDR3s include the opening cysteine and the closing phenylalanine or tryptophan. Each record gives: CDR3 length, clone size, J gene, V gene, D gene, CDR3 protein, CDR3 DNA. A D gene is named only where the DNA matches it firmly. Clone size is given for some rows only: seen once, a few or many times, or a class if the clone is expanded.

>16|NA|TRBJ2-2|TRBV6-4|TRBD2
CASSELAGGNTGELFF
TGTGCCAGCAGTGAACTAGCGGGGGGTAACACCGGGGAGCTGTTTTTT
>14|NA|TRBJ2-7|TRBV4-2|NA
CASSLRGMDYEQYF
TGTGCCAGCAGCTTGAGAGGAATGGACTACGAGCAGTACTTC
>14|NA|TRBJ1-3|TRBV7-2|NA
CASSLRHIGNTIYF
TGTGCCAGCAGCTTAAGGCACATTGGAAACACCATATATTTT
>14|once|TRBJ1-2|TRBV5-1|NA
CASSLTDNNYGYTF
TGCGCCAGCAGCTTAACTGATAATAACTATGGCTACACCTTC
>13|NA|TRBJ1-1|TRBV6-5|NA
CASSSRAYTEAFF
TGTGCCAGCAGTTCCCGGGCCTACACTGAAGCTTTCTTT
>12|NA|TRBJ1-1|TRBV30|TRBD1
CACQGGQLEAFF
TGTGCCTGTCAGGGGGGACAGCTTGAAGCTTTCTTT
>14|NA|TRBJ1-1|TRBV30|NA
CASPPGPLNTEAFF
TGTGCCTCCCCCCCAGGGCCCTTGAACACTGAAGCTTTCTTT
>14|NA|TRBJ1-4|TRBV5-1|NA
CASSLGQVGEKLFF
TGCGCCAGCAGCTTGGGGCAGGTTGGTGAAAAACTGTTTTTT
>16|NA|TRBJ1-4|TRBV5-5|NA
CASSRGYGSTNEKLFF
TGTGCCAGCAGCAGGGGATACGGTTCGACTAATGAAAAACTGTTTTTT
>14|NA|TRBJ1-2|TRBV4-1|NA
CASSQEEGQLSYTF
TGCGCCAGCAGCCAAGAAGAAGGACAGCTTAGCTACACCTTC
>13|few|TRBJ2-7|TRBV5-1|TRBD1
CASSPGQTYEQYF
TGCGCCAGCAGCCCGGGACAGACCTACGAGCAGTACTTC
>15|NA|TRBJ1-3|TRBV6-6|NA
CASGPGRTSGNTIYF
TGTGCCAGCGGACCAGGACGGACCTCTGGAAACACCATATATTTT
>14|NA|TRBJ1-1|TRBV28|NA
CASRHRWGGTEAFF
TGTGCCAGCAGGCACCGCTGGGGGGGCACTGAAGCTTTCTTT
>17|once|TRBJ1-4|TRBV7-8|NA
CASILLVLWPANEKLFF
TGTGCCAGCATCCTCCTGGTGTTGTGGCCGGCTAATGAAAAACTGTTTTTT
>15|NA|TRBJ2-7|TRBV7-9|TRBD2
CASSASGGASYEQYF
TGTGCCAGCAGCGCGAGCGGGGGCGCTTCCTACGAGCAGTACTTC
>13|few|TRBJ2-7|TRBV6-6|NA
CASSYPKSLEQYF
TGTGCCAGCAGTTATCCCAAATCCCTGGAGCAGTACTTC
>16|NA|TRBJ2-7|TRBV6-6|TRBD1
CASSSGDRGPSYEQYF
TGTGCCAGCAGTTCCGGGGACAGGGGGCCTTCCTACGAGCAGTACTTC
>13|NA|TRBJ2-2|TRBV19|NA
CASSTLHTGELFF
TGTGCCAGTTCGACTCTCCACACCGGGGAGCTGTTTTTT
>14|NA|TRBJ2-6|TRBV6-1|NA
CASSGQVGANVLTF
TGTGCCAGCAGTGGACAGGTTGGGGCCAACGTCCTGACTTTC
>15|NA|TRBJ2-3|TRBV4-3|NA
CASSHRGEPTDTQYF
TGCGCCAGCAGCCACCGCGGGGAGCCCACAGATACGCAGTATTTT
>15|NA|TRBJ2-5|TRBV6-1|TRBD2
CASTEVASGGETQYF
TGTGCCAGCACTGAAGTGGCTAGCGGGGGAGAGACCCAGTACTTC
>15|few|TRBJ2-3|TRBV10-3|TRBD1
CAISESGQRGDTQYF
TGTGCCATCAGTGAGTCGGGACAGAGGGGAGATACGCAGTATTTT
>12|NA|TRBJ2-7|TRBV7-2|NA
CASSFRGYEQYF
TGTGCCAGCAGCTTCAGGGGCTACGAGCAGTACTTC
>13|few|TRBJ2-3|TRBV6-1|NA
CASGGAKADTQYF
TGTGCCAGCGGGGGGGCCAAGGCAGATACGCAGTATTTT
>16|NA|TRBJ2-1|TRBV4-3|NA
CASSQDTGYTLNEQFF
TGCGCCAGCAGCCAAGATACCGGTTACACCCTCAATGAGCAGTTCTTC
>13|NA|TRBJ1-1|TRBV12-5|TRBD1
CASEGTENTEAFF
TGTGCTAGTGAAGGGACAGAGAACACTGAAGCTTTCTTT
>12|NA|TRBJ2-3|TRBV7-8|NA
CASSFSPDTQYF
TGTGCCAGCAGCTTCTCGCCAGATACGCAGTATTTT
>13|NA|TRBJ1-1|TRBV11-3|NA
CASSLDRDTEAFF
TGTGCCAGCAGCTTAGACAGGGACACTGAAGCTTTCTTT
>13|NA|TRBJ2-1|TRBV6-5|NA
CASSYKEFNEQFF
TGTGCCAGCAGTTACAAGGAGTTTAATGAGCAGTTCTTC
>13|NA|TRBJ1-1|TRBV11-2|TRBD1
CASSSDRDTEAFF
TGTGCCAGCAGCTCGGACAGGGACACTGAAGCTTTCTTT
>16|NA|TRBJ1-4|TRBV11-1|NA
CASSLQGLGTNEKLFF
TGTGCCAGCAGCTTACAGGGATTAGGAACTAATGAAAAACTGTTTTTT
>13|NA|TRBJ1-2|TRBV6-9|NA
CASSLQASTGYTF
TGTGCCAGCAGTTTACAGGCATCTACTGGCTACACCTTC
>15|NA|TRBJ2-1|TRBV6-6|NA
CASSLDESSYNEQFF
TGTGCCAGCAGTTTAGACGAGAGCTCCTACAATGAGCAGTTCTTC
>18|NA|TRBJ2-3|TRBV5-5|TRBD2
CASSLVRSSGESTDTQYF
TGTGCCAGCAGCTTGGTGAGGTCTAGCGGGGAGAGCACAGATACGCAGTATTTT
>16|NA|TRBJ2-5|TRBV6-6|TRBD1
CASSYSGQGAKETQYF
TGTGCCAGCAGTTACTCGGGACAGGGGGCGAAAGAGACCCAGTACTTC
>16|NA|TRBJ2-6|TRBV6-4|NA
CASSPTERSGANVLTF
TGTGCCAGCAGCCCGACAGAGCGCTCTGGGGCCAACGTCCTGACTTTC
>16|NA|TRBJ1-5|TRBV2|TRBD1
CASRRTGVSGNQPQHF
TGTGCCAGCAGACGGACAGGGGTATCGGGCAATCAGCCCCAGCATTTT
>14|NA|TRBJ1-6|TRBV12-2|NA
CASSWTGRTSPLHF
TGTGCCAGCAGCTGGACAGGGCGAACTTCACCCCTCCACTTT
>20|NA|TRBJ2-6|TRBV5-1|TRBD2
CASSLGLAGGSLSGANVLTF
TGCGCCAGCAGCTTGGGACTAGCGGGGGGAAGCCTCTCTGGGGCCAACGTCCTGACTTTC
>18|NA|TRBJ1-3|TRBV18|TRBD1
CASSPPGGRLLTGNTIYF
TGTGCCAGCTCACCGCCAGGGGGTCGGCTTCTAACTGGAAACACCATATATTTT
>17|NA|TRBJ1-2|TRBV19|NA
CASSSPQGLKGNYGYTF
TGTGCCAGTAGTAGCCCTCAGGGCTTAAAGGGGAACTATGGCTACACCTTC
>14|few|TRBJ1-5|TRBV7-6|TRBD1
CASSLGTGNQPQHF
TGTGCCAGCAGCTTAGGGACAGGTAATCAGCCCCAGCATTTT
>16|NA|TRBJ2-7|TRBV6-1|TRBD2
CAISESVPLAGDEQYF
TGTGCCATCAGTGAGTCGGTCCCACTAGCGGGGGACGAGCAGTACTTC
>14|NA|TRBJ1-3|TRBV5-3|NA
CASSPLSSGNTIYF
TGTGCCAGCAGCCCTCTGAGCTCTGGAAACACCATATATTTT